This T cell receptor (beta chain) comes out of a study of cytomegalovirus exposure and HLA in healthy donors. Study-wide context: The 120 or so validation repertoires, a later analysis reported, used the same platform as the 666 first-cohort repertoires. Study outcomes and limitations: Reports indicated that the classifier achieved high specificity and sensitivity in diagnosing cytomegalovirus status.

While the first cohort had several hundred subjects, the donors belonged to the separate validation cohort of about 120 subjects. This clone came up once. Its antigen is not identified. Here immunoSEQ multiplex PCR was the method, and the copy in TCRdb shows in-frame clones only, minus some. This table has 90,000 to 140,000 clones, 86% appearing once. Material for sequencing was PBMCs. The sequence was obtained from a woman under 30 in good health and CMV-seropositive.

CDR3 sequence: CASSSTRGGYNEQFF. The CDR3 DNA reads as TGTGCCAGCAGCTCCACCCGCGGGGGATACAATGAGCAGTTCTTC. The chain has TRBV7-9 and TRBJ2-1; 7 bases align to TRBD2. Germline V CDR1 and CDR2: SEHNR, FQNEAQ (reference sequence). The CDR3 sequence is 15 residues long. The J segment lost 4 bases and the V segment lost 4 bases, leaving 7 bases of the junction unmatched.